This TCR beta chain was retrieved from a study of blood T cell repertoires in COVID-19. This CDR3 spans 14 amino acids. Germline values: CDR1 SGHRS, CDR2 YFSETQ. V shed 1 base and J shed 4 bases, with 10 bases lying between them. TCRdb's copy holds only in-frame clones and misses some; the assay was immunoSEQ multiplex PCR. The table lists 50,000 to 70,000 clones, around 85% of them singletons. The specimen sequenced was peripheral blood. The gene calls are TRBV5-1 and TRBJ2-3; D is ambiguous. The source of this sequence is a man in his 70s with active COVID-19. In DNA, the CDR3 is TGCGCCAGCAGCTTGTCACAGAAGGCAGATACGCAGTATTTT. It codes for CASSLSQKADTQYF.